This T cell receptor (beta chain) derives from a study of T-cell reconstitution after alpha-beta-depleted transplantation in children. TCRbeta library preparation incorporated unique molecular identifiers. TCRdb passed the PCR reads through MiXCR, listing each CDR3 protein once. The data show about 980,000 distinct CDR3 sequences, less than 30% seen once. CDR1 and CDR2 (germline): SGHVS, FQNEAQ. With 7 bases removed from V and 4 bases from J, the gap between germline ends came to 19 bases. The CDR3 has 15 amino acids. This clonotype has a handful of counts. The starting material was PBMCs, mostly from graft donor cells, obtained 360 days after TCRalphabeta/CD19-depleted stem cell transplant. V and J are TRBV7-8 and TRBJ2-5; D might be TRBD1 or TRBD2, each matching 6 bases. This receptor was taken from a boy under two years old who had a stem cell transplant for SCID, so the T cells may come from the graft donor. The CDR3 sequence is CASNDWGEGGETQYF. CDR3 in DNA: TGTGCCAGCAACGACTGGGGGGAAGGGGGAGAGACCCAGTACTTC.